Below are 32 T cell receptor beta chains sequenced from a single sample in a study of CD8+ T cells in alopecia areata. The treatment: oral pan-JAK inhibitor, 5-10 mg twice daily. RNA, once extracted, was reverse transcribed into cDNA for use as the sequencing template. Assay used: immunoSEQ multiplex PCR; TCRdb lists only in-frame clones, some missing. This repertoire shows roughly 170,000 clones, around 58% found once; its top ten account for around 12%. Material: CD8+ T cells sorted from blood, obtained at week 24, from a patient treated with tofacitinib. The origin of the receptors is a human donor with alopecia areata.

This clone has just a few counts. This chain connects TRBV7-2 to TRBJ2-1, with TRBD2 matching over 11 bases. There are 16 residues in the CDR3. In germline, CDR1 is SGHTA, CDR2 FQGNSA. V shed 5 bases, J shed 4 bases, and the junction held 7 bases outside the gene matches. CDR3 in amino acids: CASSALLAGGYNEQFF. The CDR3 bases are TGTGCCAGCAGCGCCCTATTAGCGGGGGGGTACAATGAGCAGTTCTTC.

About this clone itself: The same CDR3 also results from other DNA sequences found in this sample. V is TRBV30 and J is TRBJ2-5; D call uncertain. The CDR3 sequence is 12 residues long. The germline gives CDR1 GTSNPN, CDR2 SVGIG (reference sequence). V lost 0 bases to trimming and J lost 5 bases, with 7 bases between them. Here the CDR3 DNA reads TGTGCCTGGAGTGTAGTAGGGGAGACCCAGTACTTC. This sequence encodes CAWSVVGETQYF.

The chain combines TRBV9 with TRBJ2-1; possibly TRBD2 for D (6 bases). Germline loops: CDR1 SGDLS, CDR2 YYNGEE. The CDR3 contains 13 residues. Trimming removed 3 bases from V and 5 bases from J, with 9 bases in between. As DNA, the CDR3 is TGTGCCAGCAGCGGACTAGTAAACAATGAGCAGTTCTTC. It encodes CASSGLVNNEQFF. Full variable domain (remainder filled in from reference TRBV9 and TRBJ2-1): DSGVTQTPKHLITATGQRVTLRCSPRSGDLSVYWYQQSLDQGLQFLIQYYNGEERAKGNILERFSAQQFPDLHSELNLSSLELGDSALYFCASSGLVNNEQFFGPGTRLTVL.

This rearrangement joins TRBV4-1 to TRBJ2-3; no firm D call. Trimming pared 1 base from V and 1 base from J, leaving 6 bases between. The CDR3 runs 14 residues. Germline CDR1 MGHRA, CDR2 YSYEKL. The CDR3 nucleotides read TGCGCCAGCAGCCAAGCCTCTCGCACAGATACGCAGTATTTT. Residues: CASSQASRTDTQYF.

The CDR3 protein is CAVDTGELFF. DNA for the CDR3: TGTGCCGTGGACACCGGGGAGCTGTTTTTT. The chain couples TRBV7-9 to TRBJ2-2; D gene uncertain. The germline V gene has CDR1 SEHNR and CDR2 FQNEAQ (reference sequence). The CDR3 covers 10 residues. The V end was cut by 11 bases, the J end by 3 bases, with 4 bases between. Looking up the rest from reference TRBV7-9 and TRBJ2-2 gives the full variable domain: DTGVSQNPRHKITKRGQNVTFRCDPISEHNRLYWYRQTLGQGPEFLTYFQNEAQLEKSRLLSDRFSAERPKGSFSTLEIQRTEQGDSAMYLCAVDTGELFFGEGSRLTVL.

This clone turned up a few times. The J gene is TRBJ2-2, the V gene TRBV7-9; 7 bases line up with TRBD2. With V trimmed by 5 bases and J by 3 bases, 6 bases remained unmatched. The CDR3 is 15 amino acids. Germline V CDR1 and CDR2: SEHNR, FQNEAQ (reference sequence). The CDR3, as DNA: TGTGCCAGCAGCAAACCCAGCGGGGACACCGGGGAGCTGTTTTTT. Its protein product is CASSKPSGDTGELFF.

This chain links TRBV11-2 with TRBJ2-1; 7 nucleotides line up with TRBD2. There are 15 residues in the CDR3. Looked up from germline, CDR1 is SGHAT and CDR2 is FQNNGV. J lost 11 bases, V lost 0 bases, and 10 bases had no gene match. The CDR3 sequence is CASSLDGSLAAKQFF. Written as DNA, the CDR3 is TGTGCCAGCAGCTTAGATGGGTCGCTAGCGGCCAAGCAGTTCTTC. Full variable domain (missing parts from reference TRBV11-2 and TRBJ2-1): EAGVAQSPRYKIIEKRQSVAFWCNPISGHATLYWYQQILGQGPKLLIQFQNNGVVDDSQLPKDRFSAERLKGVDSTLKIQPAKLEDSAVYLCASSLDGSLAAKQFFGPGTRLTVL.

V and J are TRBV29-1 and TRBJ1-3, with D maybe TRBD1 (6 bases). CDR1 is SQVTM and CDR2 is ANQGSEA in the germline V gene. V was cut by 6 bases and J by 6 bases, with 18 bases left in between. This CDR3 spans 14 amino acids. CDR3 in amino acids: CSVLDSFQENTIYF. CDR3 bases: TGCAGCGTCCTGGACAGTTTTCAGGAAAACACCATATATTTT. The variable domain in full, with the rest retrieved from reference TRBV29-1 and TRBJ1-3, is SAVISQKPSRDICQRGTSLTIQCQVDSQVTMMFWYRQQPGQSLTLIATANQGSEATYESGFVIDKFPISRPNLTFSTLTVSNMSPEDSSIYLCSVLDSFQENTIYFGEGSWLTVV.

This clone was counted only a few times. The chain has TRBV19 and TRBJ1-5, with D tentatively TRBD1 (6 bases). The V end was cut by 3 bases, the J end by 6 bases, with 12 bases between. This CDR3 comprises 14 residues. The germline CDR1 and CDR2 sequences are LNHDA and SQIVND (reference sequence). The DNA for the CDR3 is TGTGCCAGTAGTATCTGGGGGCGCAGTCAGCCCCAGCATTTT. Translating gives CASSIWGRSQPQHF. Based on the CDR3 plus reference TRBV19 and TRBJ1-5, the full variable domain is DGGITQSPKYLFRKEGQNVTLSCEQNLNHDAMYWYRQDPGQGLRLIYYSQIVNDFQKGDIAEGYSVSREKKESFPLTVTSAQKNPTAFYLCASSIWGRSQPQHFGDGTRLSIL.

This chain uses TRBV7-9 with TRBJ2-2, with a weak D call TRBD1 (5 bases). CDR1 SEHNR and CDR2 FQNEAQ come from the germline V gene (reference sequence). Trimming stripped 5 bases from V and 10 bases from J, with 14 bases between. The CDR3 has 13 residues. The CDR3 DNA reads as TGTGCCAGCAGCGGGGCCTCCTTAGAGGAGCTGTTTTTT. This codes for CASSGASLEELFF.

This chain joins TRBV4-1 and TRBJ1-5; D is perhaps TRBD1 (6 bases). The germline V gene encodes CDR1 MGHRA and CDR2 YSYEKL. This CDR3 region has 18 residues. Deletions cut 1 base from V and 2 bases from J, with 18 bases between. CDR3 protein: CASSQGILEPGGNQPQHF. In nucleotides, the CDR3 is TGCGCCAGCAGCCAAGGGATTTTGGAACCAGGGGGCAATCAGCCCCAGCATTTT.

The chain uses TRBV6-1 and TRBJ1-1; D is ambiguous. Germline CDR1 is MNHNS and CDR2 is SASEGT. The CDR3 sequence is 12 residues long. Trimming cost V 2 bases and J 11 bases, with 12 bases left between them. The CDR3 bases are TGTGCCAGCAGTGAACTTTGGGGAGCCGCTTTCTTT. As protein: CASSELWGAAFF.

The chain couples TRBV10-3 to TRBJ2-2; TRBD2 matches 9 bases. The CDR3 sequence is 18 residues long. After removal of 8 bases from V and 2 bases from J, the junction contained 15 bases not matched to a gene. CDR1 and CDR2 from the germline V gene are ENHRY and SYGVKD. CDR3 protein: CAIRRTQRGDENTGELFF. The CDR3 DNA reads TGTGCCATCCGCAGAACCCAGCGGGGGGATGAAAACACCGGGGAGCTGTTTTTT.

This clone was detected a few times. V and J are TRBV13 and TRBJ2-4, with 7 bases lining up with TRBD1. The CDR3 consists of 16 residues. Germline V gene lookup returns CDR1 PRHDT and CDR2 FYEKMQ (reference sequence). Losses at the gene ends were 1 base for V and 2 bases for J; bases not matched to a gene: 5. CDR3 nucleotides: TGTGCCAGCAGCTTAGAAGGGGGCCAAACCAAAAACATTCAGTACTTC. Its translation: CASSLEGGQTKNIQYF. The full variable domain, with the rest looked up from reference TRBV13 and TRBJ2-4, is AAGVIQSPRHLIKEKRETATLKCYPIPRHDTVYWYQQGPGQDPQFLISFYEKMQSDKGSIPDRFSAQQFSDYHSELNMSSLELGDSALYFCASSLEGGQTKNIQYFGAGTRLSVL.

The rearrangement links TRBV30 to TRBJ2-7, with 9 bases fitting TRBD1. Trimming at V came to 8 bases and at J to 7 bases, leaving 9 bases not matched to a gene. This CDR3 contains 12 residues. CDR1 is GTSNPN and CDR2 is SVGIG in the germline V gene (reference sequence). The CDR3 region is CASYTGGLEQYF. Here the CDR3 DNA reads TGTGCCAGCTATACAGGGGGCCTTGAGCAGTACTTC.

This clone was counted between two and nine times. The chain is built from TRBV5-1 and TRBJ2-1, with D maybe TRBD1 (5 bases). Germline V gene data show CDR1 as SGHRS and CDR2 as YFSETQ. The CDR3 is 14 amino acids. V shed 5 bases and J shed 2 bases, with 11 bases lying between them. The CDR3 coding sequence is TGCGCCAGCAGGAAAGGGGAAACCTACAATGAGCAGTTCTTC. Protein sequence: CASRKGETYNEQFF. Using reference TRBV5-1 and TRBJ2-1 for the parts outside the CDR3, the full variable domain is KAGVTQTPRYLIKTRGQQVTLSCSPISGHRSVSWYQQTPGQGLQFLFEYFSETQRNKGNFPGRFSGRQFSNSRSEMNVSTLELGDSALYLCASRKGETYNEQFFGPGTRLTVL.

Concerning this clone: Distinct nucleotide sequences in the sample also encode this CDR3. The V and J genes are TRBV27 and TRBJ2-7, with D tentatively TRBD1 (6 bases). This CDR3 comprises 13 residues. Trimming left V 5 bases short and J 1 base short, with 9 bases between. Germline V lookup: CDR1 MNHEY, CDR2 SMNVEV (reference sequence). CDR3 loop: CASSPDSSYEQYF. For the CDR3, the DNA is TGTGCCAGCAGTCCGGACAGTTCCTACGAGCAGTACTTC.

The CDR3, as DNA: TGTGCCAGCCGCCCTCACAGGGACACAGATACGCAGTATTTT. This gives the protein CASRPHRDTDTQYF. The chain employs TRBV27 and TRBJ2-3; a weak D match, TRBD1 (6 bases). Germline V gives CDR1 MNHEY, CDR2 SMNVEV (reference sequence). This CDR3 comprises 14 residues. V lost 8 bases and J lost 2, with 14 bases in between.

J is TRBJ1-5 and V is TRBV2; TRBD1 is a possible D gene (5 bases). The CDR3 length is 13 residues. Germline values: CDR1 SNHLY, CDR2 FYNNEI. V lost 7 bases and J lost 3, with 10 bases in between. In DNA form, the CDR3 reads TGTGCCAGCACCTGGGACGACAATCAGCCCCAGCATTTT. It translates to CASTWDDNQPQHF.

The chain joins TRBV9 to TRBJ2-5; D is undetermined. The germline V gene encodes CDR1 SGDLS and CDR2 YYNGEE. Trimming took off 5 bases at V and 5 bases at J, with 13 bases between the two ends. The CDR3 is 13 amino acids. The CDR3 DNA is TGTGCCAGCAGTGATGTCTTGTGGGAGACCCAGTACTTC. Translation gives CASSDVLWETQYF.

This rearrangement joins TRBV5-6 to TRBJ1-2; D unclear. The CDR3 runs to 13 residues. Trimming shortened V by 3 bases and J by 3 bases, and 9 bases separated the two germline ends. CDR1 is SGHDT and CDR2 is YYEEEE in the germline V gene. The CDR3 nucleotides are TGTGCCAGCAGCTCCCCCGCTTACTATGGCTACACCTTC. It codes for CASSSPAYYGYTF.

The chain links TRBV30 to TRBJ1-5, with 7 nucleotides matching TRBD1. CDR1 is GTSNPN and CDR2 is SVGIG in the germline V gene (reference sequence). The CDR3 runs 12 residues. The J segment lost 4 bases and the V segment lost 7 bases, leaving 4 bases of the junction unmatched. The CDR3 DNA is TGTGCCTACCGGGACAGAAATCAGCCCCAGCATTTT. As protein: CAYRDRNQPQHF.

This clone was counted once. V and J are TRBV27 and TRBJ1-5, with TRBD1 matching over 10 bases. The CDR3 length is 18 residues. Unmatched junction bases numbered 10, after V lost 3 bases and J lost 2 bases. The germline V gene encodes CDR1 MNHEY and CDR2 SMNVEV (reference sequence). The CDR3 DNA follows: TGTGCCAGCAGTTTGACAGGGGGCCCCTATATGGGCAATCAGCCCCAGCATTTT. Protein sequence: CASSLTGGPYMGNQPQHF.

V is TRBV29-1 and J is TRBJ1-2; weak D call: TRBD1 (6 bases). Trimming pared 4 bases from V and 2 bases from J, leaving 11 bases between. CDR1 is SQVTM, CDR2 ANQGSEA, per germline. CDR3 length: 13 residues. CDR3 sequence (DNA): TGCAGCGTTGCCACAGGGCCCAACTATGGCTACACCTTC. This translates into CSVATGPNYGYTF. Together with reference TRBV29-1 and TRBJ1-2, the CDR3 gives the full variable domain: SAVISQKPSRDICQRGTSLTIQCQVDSQVTMMFWYRQQPGQSLTLIATANQGSEATYESGFVIDKFPISRPNLTFSTLTVSNMSPEDSSIYLCSVATGPNYGYTFGSGTRLTVV.

This sequence joins TRBV27 and TRBJ1-5; D might be TRBD1 (5 bases). The ends were cut back, 4 bases at V and 0 bases at J, with 10 bases in the middle. The CDR3 totals 15 residues. Germline V CDR1 and CDR2: MNHEY, SMNVEV (reference sequence). The CDR3 nucleotides are TGTGCCAGCAGTTCCCAGGGTCTTAGCAATCAGCCCCAGCATTTT. As protein: CASSSQGLSNQPQHF.

The chain is built from TRBV7-9 and TRBJ1-4, with no clear D. Germline V gene lookup returns CDR1 SEHNR and CDR2 FQNEAQ (reference sequence). The V end was cut by 3 bases, the J end by 3 bases, with 8 bases between. CDR3 size: 14 residues. The CDR3 region is CASSFVQANEKLFF. The CDR3 DNA reads TGTGCCAGCAGCTTCGTCCAAGCTAATGAAAAACTGTTTTTT.

V is TRBV29-1 and J is TRBJ1-1; 9 bases line up with TRBD1. The CDR3 is 12 amino acids. With V trimmed by 6 bases and J by 4 bases, 3 bases remained unmatched. The germline CDR1 and CDR2 sequences are SQVTM and ANQGSEA. The CDR3 protein is CSVRTGVTEAFF. The CDR3 coding sequence is TGCAGCGTCCGGACAGGGGTCACTGAAGCTTTCTTT.

The chain has TRBV19 and TRBJ2-5; weak D call: TRBD1 (5 bases). CDR1 is LNHDA and CDR2 is SQIVND in the germline V gene (reference sequence). The CDR3 consists of 17 residues. Trimming pared 1 base from V and 1 base from J, leaving 16 bases between. The CDR3 here is CASSIVVQGTFQETQYF. The DNA of the CDR3 is TGTGCCAGTAGTATAGTTGTCCAGGGTACCTTCCAAGAGACCCAGTACTTC.

The V gene is TRBV15, the J gene TRBJ2-2; perhaps D is TRBD1 or TRBD2 (6 bases each). The CDR3 length is 15 residues. Germline CDR1 reads LNHNV; CDR2 reads YYDKDF (reference sequence). Trimming left V 6 bases short and J 6 bases short, with 17 bases between. The CDR3 DNA is TGTGCCACCAGATTACCCCGGGGGCGAGCCGGGGAGCTGTTTTTT. This codes for CATRLPRGRAGELFF.

J is TRBJ2-5 and V is TRBV27; D is uncertain. V lost 5 bases, J lost 2 bases, and 12 bases lay in between. Germline V gene lookup returns CDR1 MNHEY and CDR2 SMNVEV (reference sequence). The CDR3 length is 14 residues. The CDR3 DNA sequence: TGTGCCAGCAGTACACTGAAGCTACAAGAGACCCAGTACTTC. It codes for CASSTLKLQETQYF.

The chain carries TRBV5-1 and TRBJ2-1; D gene unclear. The CDR3 has 12 amino acids. Trimming stripped 0 bases from V and 5 bases from J, with 3 bases between. CDR1 and CDR2 (germline): SGHRS, YFSETQ. The CDR3 region is CASSLVNNEQFF. CDR3 nucleotide sequence: TGCGCCAGCAGCTTGGTTAACAATGAGCAGTTCTTC.

The genes are TRBV11-2 and TRBJ2-5; D uncertain. Trimming took off 0 bases at V and 3 bases at J, with 5 bases between the two ends. Germline values: CDR1 SGHAT, CDR2 FQNNGV. The length of the CDR3 is 13 residues. The CDR3 region has the DNA TGTGCCAGCAGCTTAGAGTATAAAGAGACCCAGTACTTC. It yields the protein CASSLEYKETQYF.